This T cell receptor (beta chain) was recorded in a study of T cell responses to AZD1222 COVID-19 vaccine. The protocol was immunoSEQ multiplex PCR, while the TCRdb copy is restricted to in-frame clones and leaves out a portion. In the table there are about 110,000 clones, 70% to 90% of which are singletons. Turning to this clone: What it recognizes is unknown.

Overall study results and limits: An increase in Spike-specific TCR breadth and depth was observed after two AZD1222 doses.

Germline loops: CDR1 SQVTM, CDR2 ANQGSEA. The CDR3 has 11 residues. V was shortened by 3 bases and J by 8 bases, with 9 bases between the two germline ends. This TCR was recovered from an adult who received the AZD1222 COVID-19 vaccine. The chain carries TRBV29-1 and TRBJ2-3; D not resolved. This sample comprised peripheral blood, obtained 28 days after the second AZD1222 dose. As DNA, the CDR3 is TGCAGCGTTGAGACCTGGGGTACGCAGTATTTT. This encodes CSVETWGTQYF.